This paragraph covers one TCR beta chain sequence. Antigen unknown. This sample was taken from a study of T-cell reconstitution after alpha-beta-depleted transplantation in children. Study-level points and caveats: Expanded graft clones, several hundred of them, were reportedly the source of alpha-beta T cells about two months after transplant. Surviving recipient T cells and thymic progenitors accounted for the high day-60 TCRbeta diversity observed in some patients. Once a year had passed after transplant, T-cell counts and diversity came mostly from newly produced T cells.

Using unique molecular identifiers, the investigators prepared the TCRbeta library. A single record per CDR3 protein comes from TCRdb applying MiXCR to the PCR reads. This sample yields almost 600,000 distinct CDR3 sequences, of which roughly 30% are seen a single time; around 36% belongs to the top ten. The sequence derives from a boy under three years old with Wiskott-Aldrich syndrome, due to receive a stem cell transplant. The specimen comprised PBMCs, sampled before TCRalphabeta/CD19-depleted stem cell transplant.

DNA of the CDR3: TGTGCCAGCGGCCGGGGCCAGATCTCCGGGGAGCTGTTTTTT. Protein product: CASGRGQISGELFF. The V gene is TRBV7-2, the J gene TRBJ2-2; D assignment may be TRBD1 or TRBD2 (5 bases each). Germline V gene data show CDR1 as SGHTA and CDR2 as FQGNSA. The CDR3 consists of 14 residues. V was cut by 8 bases and J by 6 bases, with 16 bases left in between.